This T cell receptor beta chain derives from a study of post-analysis software for immune sequencing data. On the study more broadly: Included courses were relapsing-remitting and secondary progressive multiple sclerosis; progressive-relapsing multiple sclerosis was also included.

TCR beta libraries were prepared from cDNA with unique molecular identifiers. Each sample of 1 to 10 million input T cells yielded around 500,000 cDNA molecules, so each molecule approximated one T cell. TCRdb independently ran MiXCR on the PCR reads; one entry per CDR3 protein. The sample has roughly 570,000 distinct CDR3 sequences, around a third seen once; the top ten hold 5% to 6%. Study-wide findings and caveats: In multiple sclerosis, normalized Chao1 diversity was significantly below that of controls. Batch-matched samples strongly co-clustered by F measure. There were five TRBV segments more frequent in patients than controls, and TRBV5-6, TRBV5-1 and TRBV20-1 were among them.

A few counts support this clonotype. Its antigen remains unidentified. J gave up 2 bases and V 4 bases, and 8 bases lay outside the gene matches. Germline loops: CDR1 SEHNR, CDR2 FQNEAQ (reference sequence). The CDR3 consists of 15 residues. The source is a girl under 18 with multiple sclerosis. Sequenced sample: blood. The chain couples TRBV7-9 to TRBJ2-7; 7 bases agree with TRBD1. The CDR3 bases are TGTGCCAGCAGCTCACTGGACAGGCCGCCCTACGAGCAGTACTTC. Translated, it gives CASSSLDRPPYEQYF.